This T cell receptor beta chain emerged from a study of T-cell reconstitution after alpha-beta-depleted transplantation in children. The germline V gene has CDR1 SEHNR and CDR2 FQNEAQ (reference sequence). The CDR3 has 14 residues. V was pared by 5 bases and J by 6 bases, with 8 bases of the junction left unmatched. Construction of the TCRbeta library involved unique molecular identifiers. Each CDR3 protein is one row after TCRdb ran MiXCR on the PCR reads. This table has a few hundred thousand distinct CDR3 sequences, 9.7% appearing once. The chain employs TRBV7-9 and TRBJ1-1, with TRBD1 matching over 8 bases. The sequence was obtained from a human donor who donated a stem cell graft to a child with SCID. The source was PBMCs from the stem cell graft donor, collected from the stem cell graft. The CDR3 is CASSLKGQESEAFF. The DNA for the CDR3 is TGTGCCAGCAGCCTAAAGGGACAGGAATCTGAAGCTTTCTTT. Based on the CDR3 plus reference TRBV7-9 and TRBJ1-1, the full variable domain is DTGVSQNPRHKITKRGQNVTFRCDPISEHNRLYWYRQTLGQGPEFLTYFQNEAQLEKSRLLSDRFSAERPKGSFSTLEIQRTEQGDSAMYLCASSLKGQESEAFFGQGTRLTVV.